The 9 T cell receptor beta chains listed next were all sequenced from one sample in a study of CD4 T cells in relation to SARS-CoV-2 and coronaviruses. Sequencing used immunoSEQ multiplex PCR; TCRdb keeps in-frame clones, though not all of them. The sample includes 20,000 or so clones, approximately 81% of them seen just once. CD4+ T cells from unexposed donors were obtained before the COVID-19 pandemic (2011-2018). Isolation of CD4+ T cells took place after less than twelve days in culture. These receptors have no identified antigens. Material for sequencing was CD4+ T cells from PBMCs, cultured in vitro. Receptor source: a human donor in good health.

The chain combines TRBV9 with TRBJ1-2; TRBD1 matches 7 bases. The CDR3 totals 12 residues. With 3 bases clipped from V and 8 bases from J, the junction kept 4 bases outside the gene matches. Germline values: CDR1 SGDLS, CDR2 YYNGEE. This chain's CDR3 is CASSGTGDGYTF. In DNA, the CDR3 is TGTGCCAGCAGCGGAACAGGGGACGGCTACACCTTC.

The rearrangement uses TRBV11-2 and TRBJ2-3; the D gene is possibly TRBD2 (6 bases). The CDR3 is 14 amino acids. Germline CDR1 reads SGHAT; CDR2 reads FQNNGV. The V gene lost 3 bases and the J gene lost 3 bases, with 10 bases spanning the gap. The CDR3 is CASSFLARTDTQYF. The CDR3 region has the DNA TGTGCCAGCAGCTTCCTAGCGCGAACAGATACGCAGTATTTT.

The rearrangement joins TRBV7-5 to TRBJ1-1; TRBD1 is the table's D call, not checked against the DNA. TRBV7-5 counts as a pseudogene. The CDR3 is 12 residues long. CDR3: CARSPGRTEAFF. For the CDR3, the DNA is TGTGCCAGAAGCCCAGGAAGGACTGAAGCTTTCTTT.

The chain couples TRBV5-1 to TRBJ2-7, with 7 nucleotides matching TRBD1. CDR3 length: 16 amino acids. V lost 1 base, J lost 0 bases, and 7 bases stayed unmatched. Looked up from germline, CDR1 is SGHRS and CDR2 is YFSETQ. CDR3 amino acids: CASSLPQTGNSYEQYF. The CDR3 nucleotides read TGCGCCAGCAGCTTGCCTCAGACAGGGAACTCCTACGAGCAGTACTTC. Full variable domain (remainder filled in from reference TRBV5-1 and TRBJ2-7): KAGVTQTPRYLIKTRGQQVTLSCSPISGHRSVSWYQQTPGQGLQFLFEYFSETQRNKGNFPGRFSGRQFSNSRSEMNVSTLELGDSALYLCASSLPQTGNSYEQYFGPGTRLTVT.

CDR3 nucleotide sequence: TGTGCCATATCAGGGTCTTACTATGGCTACACCTTC. Amino acids: CAISGSYYGYTF. The V call is TRBV6-5, the J call TRBJ1-2; D possibly corresponds to TRBD1 (5 bases). This CDR3 has 12 amino acids. The V end lost 10 bases, the J end lost 3 bases, and 12 bases lay between the germline ends. From germline, CDR1 is MNHEY and CDR2 SVGAGI.

This chain uses TRBV12-2 with TRBJ2-1; the DNA was not used to check the table's D call, TRBD2. TRBV12-2 constitutes a pseudogene. This CDR3 region has 20 residues. This CDR3 reads CASRLGRTSGGIYLGNEQFF. Written as DNA, the CDR3 is TGTGCAAGTCGCTTAGGTAGGACTAGCGGGGGTATTTATTTGGGCAATGAGCAGTTCTTC.

The chain uses TRBV5-1 and TRBJ2-5, with unresolved D. The CDR3 has 12 residues. The V end was cut by 5 bases, the J end by 0 bases, with 5 bases between. Germline CDR1 reads SGHRS; CDR2 reads YFSETQ. CDR3 loop: CASRTDQETQYF. As DNA, the CDR3 is TGCGCCAGCAGGACCGACCAAGAGACCCAGTACTTC.

This rearrangement joins TRBV7-8 to TRBJ2-3; D not certain. Trimming pared 4 bases from V and 0 bases from J, leaving 20 bases between. Germline CDR1 reads SGHVS; CDR2 reads FQNEAQ. CDR3 size: 18 residues. As DNA, the CDR3 is TGTGCCAGCAGCTCGTACAGAGGCCTTTCCACTAGCACAGATACGCAGTATTTT. Translated, it gives CASSSYRGLSTSTDTQYF.

V is TRBV7-2 and J is TRBJ1-6; a weak D match, TRBD1 (5 bases). This CDR3 has 13 amino acids. Germline V gene sequence: CDR1 SGHTA, CDR2 FQGNSA. Trimming shortened V by 5 bases and J by 7 bases, and 9 bases separated the two germline ends. The CDR3 reads CASSLQGNSPLHF. In DNA, the CDR3 is TGTGCCAGCAGCCTCCAGGGCAATTCACCCCTCCACTTT.